This entry concerns a single TCR beta chain. Its antigen is still unknown. This record comes from a study of regulatory T cells in long-lasting Graves disease. General study points: Patients with persistent disease showed a bias toward TRBV28, TRBJ1-2 and TRBJ2-5.

To make TCR beta libraries, researchers used iRepertoire HTBI primers and Arm-PCR of CDR3 regions. TCRdb re-called the multiplex PCR reads with MiXCR, one entry per CDR3 protein. Here the sample spans 400,000 to 450,000 distinct CDR3 sequences, approximately 15% being singletons. Time point reported: newly diagnosed GD, antithyroid drugs for less than 3 months. The TCR library used RNA extracted from PBMCs. The V end lost 8 bases, the J end lost 0 bases, and 14 bases lay between the germline ends. There are 14 residues in the CDR3. Germline CDR1 is MNHNS and CDR2 is SASEGT. These data were also filed under a second study, of T cells in Graves' hyperthyroidism and ophthalmopathy. Per that study: Every diagnosis used clinical symptoms, serum thyroxine and TRAb, thyroid ultrasound and orbital computed tomography.

The sequence came from a woman aged 25 to 39 with Graves disease. The chain couples TRBV6-1 to TRBJ2-7; no firm D call. The sample here was peripheral blood mononuclear cells (PBMCs), taken at new diagnosis, from a patient treated with antithyroid drugs. The CDR3 here is CASFGKSGSYEQYF. CDR3 DNA: TGTGCCAGCTTTGGAAAGTCGGGCTCCTACGAGCAGTACTTC.